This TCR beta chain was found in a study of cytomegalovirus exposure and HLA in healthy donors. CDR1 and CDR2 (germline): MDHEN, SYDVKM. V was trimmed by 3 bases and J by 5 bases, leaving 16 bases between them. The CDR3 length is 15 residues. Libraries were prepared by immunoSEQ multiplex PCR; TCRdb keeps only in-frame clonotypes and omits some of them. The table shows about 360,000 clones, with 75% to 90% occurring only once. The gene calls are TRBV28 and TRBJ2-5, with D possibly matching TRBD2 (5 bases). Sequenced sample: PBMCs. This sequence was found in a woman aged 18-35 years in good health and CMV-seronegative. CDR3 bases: TGTGCCAGCAGTTTCGCATCTTCGGAGGTTGAGACCCAGTACTTC. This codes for CASSFASSEVETQYF.